A selection of T cell receptor beta chains follows, all from one sample in a study of lymphopenia after photon versus proton radiotherapy. Sequenced by immunoSEQ multiplex PCR; TCRdb stores in-frame clones only, minus some. Of about 12,000 clones listed, roughly 90% are singletons. The sequenced sample was peripheral blood, obtained from a patient treated with proton-based radiotherapy. These TCRs come from a man in his sixties with pancreatic cancer. Each CDR3 is given with its conserved first and last residue. Each record gives: clone size, J gene, V gene, D gene, CDR3 DNA, CDR3 protein. The D gene is left open where the match is weak. Expanded clones get a size class; other rows say once, few or many, or leave the size out.

>NA|TRBJ1-4|TRBV9|NA
TGTGCCAGCAGCGAGAGGGACCGGAATAATGAAAAACTGTTTTTT
CASSERDRNNEKLFF
>few|TRBJ2-2|TRBV7-9|NA
TGTGCCAGCAGCTTAGCCGGGGCCGGGGAGCTGTTTTTT
CASSLAGAGELFF
>NA|TRBJ2-7|TRBV5-6|NA
TGTGCCAGCAGCTTGAGGGGGGCGAGGGCCTACGAGCAGTACTTC
CASSLRGARAYEQYF
>NA|TRBJ1-1|TRBV4-1|NA
TGCGCCAGCAGCCTCGGTTCAGGGTCTATGAACACTGAAGCTTTCTTT
CASSLGSGSMNTEAFF
>NA|TRBJ2-4|TRBV7-2|TRBD1
TGTGCCAGCAGCACCCAGGGGGCGCTCGCCAAAAACATTCAGTACTTC
CASSTQGALAKNIQYF
>NA|TRBJ1-4|TRBV10-1|NA
TGCGCCAGTGGGGAGGATGGTGAAAAACTGTTTTTT
CASGEDGEKLFF
>NA|TRBJ2-3|TRBV27|NA
TGTGCCAGCAGTTTTCGCATGACGACTAGCACAGATACGCAGTATTTT
CASSFRMTTSTDTQYF
>NA|TRBJ2-5|TRBV5-6|NA
TGTGCCAGCAGCTTGGCCTGGCAGGCCCATGCTGCGGAGACCCAGTACTTC
CASSLAWQAHAAETQYF
>NA|TRBJ1-5|TRBV30|NA
TGTGCCTGGAGAGGCAGTAGCAATCAGCCCCAGCATTTT
CAWRGSSNQPQHF
>NA|TRBJ2-5|TRBV2|TRBD1
TGTGCCAGCAGCGACAGGGGAGTGAAGGAGACCCAGTACTTC
CASSDRGVKETQYF
>NA|TRBJ2-7|TRBV19|TRBD2
TGTGCCAGTAGTAACCCGAGGACTAGCGGGTTAACGGCCGAGCAGTACTTC
CASSNPRTSGLTAEQYF
>NA|TRBJ2-5|TRBV9|TRBD2
TGTGCCAGCAGCGCCTCACCTCTAGCGGACCAAGAGACCCAGTACTTC
CASSASPLADQETQYF
>NA|TRBJ1-1|TRBV6-1|NA
TGTGCCAGCAGTGAATTGGGGTTCGGCACTGAAGCTTTCTTT
CASSELGFGTEAFF
>NA|TRBJ1-2|TRBV7-3|NA
TGTGCCAGCAGCCCTACTGGGGGGAGGTATGGCTACACCTTC
CASSPTGGRYGYTF
>NA|TRBJ2-1|TRBV28|TRBD2
TGTGCCAGCAGCCCCATCCGGGGGGGGAGGGAGCAGTTCTTC
CASSPIRGGREQFF
>NA|TRBJ2-3|TRBV6-1|TRBD2
TGTGCCAGCAGTGAATGGGATAGCGGGAGCTGGACAGATACGCAGTATTTT
CASSEWDSGSWTDTQYF
>NA|TRBJ1-1|TRBV6-5|TRBD1
TGTGCCAGCAGTCCCTGGGACAGGGAGCTTGTCTTT
CASSPWDRELVF
>NA|TRBJ1-1|TRBV10-3|NA
TGTGCCATCAGTGACACGGCGGGGCGGACGACTGAAGCTTTCTTT
CAISDTAGRTTEAFF
>NA|TRBJ2-2|TRBV19|TRBD1
TGTGCCAGTAGTTGGGTACAGGGGGGAACCGGGGAGCTGTTTTTT
CASSWVQGGTGELFF
>NA|TRBJ2-3|TRBV19|TRBD1
TGTGCCAGTAGTGGCCCACAGGGGCAGGGTACGCAGTATTTT
CASSGPQGQGTQYF
>NA|TRBJ1-6|TRBV27|NA
TGTGCCAGGCCGGGGGCCTATAATTCACCCCTCCACTTT
CARPGAYNSPLHF
>NA|TRBJ1-3|TRBV7-2|NA
TGTGCCAGCAGCTTAGACGGTCCGCGGGGGCCTGGAAACACCATATATTTT
CASSLDGPRGPGNTIYF